The 30 T cell receptor beta chains below come from one sample, sequenced in a study of cytomegalovirus exposure and HLA in healthy donors. Amplification used 60 Vbeta primers and 13 Jbeta primers. The method was immunoSEQ multiplex PCR; TCRdb's version includes in-frame clones alone and lacks a portion of them. The table includes approximately 110,000 clones, 70% to 80% detected once. The material sequenced was PBMCs. Receptors originate from a female donor in good health and CMV-seropositive.

The V call is TRBV10-3, the J call TRBJ1-1; 10 bases agree with TRBD1. The V and J ends lost 5 bases and 1 base, in that order; junction bases with no gene match: 1. The CDR3 extends over 14 amino acids. CDR1 is ENHRY and CDR2 is SYGVKD in the germline V gene. CDR3 residues: CAISRDRGNTEAFF. CDR3 coding DNA: TGTGCCATCAGTCGGGACAGGGGGAACACTGAAGCTTTCTTT.

The CDR3 reads CASSGGPGRVNTEAFF. The CDR3 coding sequence is TGTGCCAGCAGTGGTGGACCCGGGCGGGTAAACACTGAAGCTTTCTTT. The chain has TRBV9 and TRBJ1-1; no firm D call. CDR1 is SGDLS and CDR2 is YYNGEE in the germline V gene. V was cut by 5 bases and J by 2 bases, with 19 bases left in between. This CDR3 has 16 amino acids.

This rearrangement joins TRBV30 to TRBJ2-1; possible D gene TRBD2, 6 bases. Germline CDR1 GTSNPN, CDR2 SVGIG (reference sequence). The CDR3 has 13 residues. V dropped 1 base and J dropped 8 bases, with 12 bases sitting between them. CDR3 sequence reads: CAWSGLLADEQFF. The CDR3 bases are TGTGCCTGGAGTGGCCTACTAGCCGATGAGCAGTTCTTC. Based on the CDR3 plus reference TRBV30 and TRBJ2-1, the full variable domain is SQTIHQWPATLVQPVGSPLSLECTVEGTSNPNLYWYRQAAGRGLQLLFYSVGIGQISSEVPQNLSASRPQDRQFILSSKKLLLSDSGFYLCAWSGLLADEQFFGPGTRLTVL.

The rearrangement links TRBV4-3 to TRBJ1-2; D remains ambiguous. The CDR3 is 15 residues long. The germline V gene encodes CDR1 LGHNA and CDR2 YSLEER. Trimming cost V 7 bases and J 0 bases, with 15 bases left between them. The chain's CDR3 is CASTPGLLANYGYTF. CDR3 in DNA: TGCGCCAGCACCCCCGGATTGCTAGCTAACTATGGCTACACCTTC.

This chain links TRBV7-9 with TRBJ2-7; the match to TRBD2 covers 7 bases. The CDR3 contains 14 residues. The V segment lost 5 bases and the J segment 4 bases; nucleotides outside the gene matches: 8. Germline CDR1 reads SEHNR; CDR2 reads FQNEAQ (reference sequence). In DNA, the CDR3 is TGTGCCAGCAGCCCTGGGACTACTGTATACGAGCAGTACTTC. Translated: CASSPGTTVYEQYF.

This clone was counted a single time. The CDR3 nucleotides are TGTGCCAGCTCACCACCCGGGCGGGGAGGGATTTACGAGCAGTACTTC. The encoded protein is CASSPPGRGGIYEQYF. J is TRBJ2-7 and V is TRBV18, with 7 nucleotides matching TRBD2. V dropped 0 bases and J dropped 4; count of bases not matched to a gene: 9. Looked up from germline, CDR1 is KGHSH and CDR2 is LQKENI. The CDR3 is made up of 16 amino acids.

This chain uses TRBV5-5 with TRBJ2-5; 9 bases are shared with TRBD2. CDR3 length: 15 amino acids. Trimming took 4 bases from V and 5 from J; bases not matched to a gene: 9. The germline V gene has CDR1 SGHKS and CDR2 YYEKEE (reference sequence). The CDR3 nucleotides read TGTGCCAGCAGCACACGGGCGGGGGGGCCTGAGACCCAGTACTTC. This translates into CASSTRAGGPETQYF.

The V call is TRBV27, the J call TRBJ2-5; TRBD2 matches 13 bases. Trimming cost V 5 bases and J 5 bases; bases outside gene matches: 5. Germline values: CDR1 MNHEY, CDR2 SMNVEV (reference sequence). The CDR3 length is 15 residues. The CDR3: CASSTWTSGSETQYF. Here the CDR3 DNA reads TGTGCCAGCAGTACATGGACTAGCGGGAGTGAGACCCAGTACTTC.

J is TRBJ2-1 and V is TRBV10-3; 13 bases agree with TRBD2. This CDR3 contains 17 residues. Germline-derived CDR1 and CDR2 are ENHRY and SYGVKD. The V segment lost 2 bases and the J segment 6 bases; nucleotides outside the gene matches: 7. CDR3 region: CAISEGSLAGGLNEQFF. As DNA, the CDR3 is TGTGCCATCAGTGAGGGGTCACTAGCGGGGGGGCTCAATGAGCAGTTCTTC.

The count of this clone is one. The rearrangement uses TRBV6-1 and TRBJ1-2; 9 bases align to TRBD1. Germline CDR1 reads MNHNS; CDR2 reads SASEGT. J lost 4 bases, V lost 3 bases, and 9 bases had no gene match. The CDR3 totals 16 residues. In DNA form, the CDR3 reads TGTGCCAGCAGTGACGCACCCGGGACAGGGAGCTATGGCTACACCTTC. It encodes CASSDAPGTGSYGYTF.

The chain recombines TRBV28 with TRBJ1-4; possibly TRBD1 for D (6 bases). This CDR3 spans 14 amino acids. V gave up 7 bases and J gave up 0 bases, with 9 bases separating them. Germline CDR1 MDHEN, CDR2 SYDVKM. CDR3 sequence reads: CASTRQATNEKLFF. DNA for the CDR3: TGTGCCAGCACCCGACAGGCAACTAATGAAAAACTGTTTTTT.

This chain uses TRBV27 with TRBJ1-5; 7 bases map to TRBD1. CDR1 is MNHEY and CDR2 is SMNVEV in the germline V gene (reference sequence). This CDR3 comprises 15 residues. Trimming removed 3 bases from V and 7 bases from J; junction bases left unmatched: 9. In DNA, the CDR3 is TGTGCCAGCAGTTTCGAGGGGGCGATAGGACAGCCCCAGCATTTT. It codes for CASSFEGAIGQPQHF.

Notes on this clone: In the same sample, other DNA sequences code for this CDR3. The chain joins TRBV9 to TRBJ2-3, with unresolved D. The CDR3 is made up of 13 amino acids. Germline V lookup: CDR1 SGDLS, CDR2 YYNGEE. V was cut by 4 bases and J by 3 bases, with 9 bases left in between. The CDR3 bases are TGTGCCAGCAGCCCCTGGAGAACAGATACGCAGTATTTT. This encodes CASSPWRTDTQYF.

A remark on this clone: The conserved phenylalanine or tryptophan is not found at the CDR3 terminus, so this likely reflects a read error. No DNA is shown, since the ends of the CDR3 on it are uncertain; the CDR3 is the one TCRdb lists. The chain links TRBV30 to TRBJ1-2. Both ends counted, the CDR3 spans 14 residues. Germline-derived CDR1 and CDR2 are GTSNPN and SVGIG (reference sequence). The CDR3 region is CAWRGEGSDGLWGT.

The J gene is TRBJ1-6, the V gene TRBV25-1; D is unclear. Germline-derived CDR1 and CDR2 are MGHDK and SYGVNS. The V gene lost 5 bases and the J gene lost 7 bases, with 21 bases spanning the gap. The CDR3 covers 17 residues. The CDR3 loop reads CASSSPSSGLGNSPLHF. The CDR3 DNA follows: TGTGCCAGCAGTTCACCCAGCTCTGGCCTCGGGAATTCACCCCTCCACTTT.

The V and J genes are TRBV5-1 and TRBJ2-7; 7 bases agree with TRBD2. J lost 2 bases, V lost 3 bases, and 5 bases had no gene match. Germline V gene sequence: CDR1 SGHRS, CDR2 YFSETQ. This CDR3 is built from 14 residues. In DNA form, the CDR3 reads TGCGCCAGCAGCTATCGGACTAGTACCTACGAGCAGTACTTC. Translation: CASSYRTSTYEQYF.

This clone was seen only a few times. The rearrangement uses TRBV4-1 and TRBJ2-4; TRBD2 agrees at 13 bases. This CDR3 contains 19 residues. The ends lost 4 bases at V and 0 bases at J; junction bases unmatched: 9. The germline V gene has CDR1 MGHRA and CDR2 YSYEKL. The CDR3 DNA is TGCGCCAGCAGCCGTTCTGGGACTAGCGGGGTTCTAGCCAAAAACATTCAGTACTTC. Translating it yields CASSRSGTSGVLAKNIQYF.

This chain links TRBV7-3 with TRBJ2-2, with TRBD1 as a possible D gene (6 bases). This CDR3 is 15 amino acids long. The germline gives CDR1 SGHTA, CDR2 FQGTGA. The V end lost 1 base, the J end lost 4 bases, and 10 bases lay between the germline ends. The DNA of the CDR3 is TGTGCCAGCAGCTTAATGCAGGGGAGCACCGGGGAGCTGTTTTTT. Translated: CASSLMQGSTGELFF.

This CDR3 reads CASSQGQLKPQHF. CDR3 in DNA: TGCGCCAGCAGCCAAGGGCAGTTGAAGCCCCAGCATTTT. V usage is TRBV4-3 and J usage is TRBJ1-5; D is undetermined. CDR1 is LGHNA, CDR2 YSLEER, per germline. CDR3 length: 13 amino acids. The V end lost 1 base, the J end lost 8 bases, and 9 bases lay between the germline ends.

The chain recombines TRBV30 with TRBJ1-2; D might be TRBD1 (5 bases). Germline V gene lookup returns CDR1 GTSNPN and CDR2 SVGIG (reference sequence). V shed 5 bases and J shed 8 bases, with 12 bases lying between them. The CDR3 covers 11 residues. The CDR3, as DNA: TGTGCCTGGCTCCGGGGGAGGGGCTACACCTTC. Translation gives CAWLRGRGYTF.

The J gene is TRBJ2-7, the V gene TRBV4-3, with 13 positions matching TRBD2. Germline-derived CDR1 and CDR2 are LGHNA and YSLEER. The CDR3 contains 20 residues. Germline trimming cut 0 bases from V and 0 bases from J; bases unmatched to any gene: 11. The CDR3 reads CASSQEWGTSGVRSSYEQYF. CDR3 DNA: TGCGCCAGCAGCCAAGAATGGGGGACTAGCGGGGTTCGAAGCTCCTACGAGCAGTACTTC.

The V gene is TRBV2, the J gene TRBJ2-5; no clear D gene. Deletions cut 4 bases from V and 0 bases from J, with 9 bases between. The germline CDR1 and CDR2 sequences are SNHLY and FYNNEI. CDR3 length: 14 amino acids. CDR3 sequence (DNA): TGTGCCAGCAGTGTGCGGCAGAACCAAGAGACCCAGTACTTC. As protein: CASSVRQNQETQYF.

The rearrangement links TRBV30 to TRBJ1-6, with TRBD1 identical over 10 bases. This CDR3 contains 12 residues. V lost 7 bases to trimming and J lost 8 bases; unmatched junction nucleotides: 2. Germline assignment: CDR1 GTSNPN and CDR2 SVGIG (reference sequence). The CDR3: CASGTGDSPLHF. CDR3 DNA sequence: TGTGCCTCCGGGACAGGGGATTCACCCCTCCACTTT.

The V and J genes are TRBV18 and TRBJ2-3; weak D call: TRBD1 (6 bases). The V and J ends lost 6 bases and 2 bases respectively, with 12 bases between them. Germline V lookup: CDR1 KGHSH, CDR2 LQKENI. The CDR3 runs to 14 residues. Here the CDR3 reads CASSNRDNTDTQYF. In DNA form, the CDR3 reads TGTGCCAGCTCCAACAGGGATAACACAGATACGCAGTATTTT.

V and J are TRBV6-1 and TRBJ2-7, with 7 bases that match TRBD1. The J segment lost 4 bases and the V segment lost 1 base, leaving 4 bases of the junction unmatched. The CDR3 is 14 amino acids. Germline loops: CDR1 MNHNS, CDR2 SASEGT. CDR3 region: CASSEGAGGYEQYF. CDR3 DNA: TGTGCCAGCAGTGAAGGGGCAGGGGGATACGAGCAGTACTTC.

The genes are TRBV6-6 and TRBJ1-1; tentative D call: TRBD1 (5 bases). This CDR3 contains 14 residues. V gave up 1 base and J gave up 1 base, with 7 bases separating them. Looked up from germline, CDR1 is MNHNY and CDR2 is SVGAGI (reference sequence). The CDR3 nucleotides are TGTGCCAGCAGTTACTTGGGGGGGAACACTGAAGCTTTCTTT. It is translated as CASSYLGGNTEAFF.

This clone came up a few times. The chain is built from TRBV18 and TRBJ2-3; D not certain. The CDR3 length is 15 residues. Germline CDR1 reads KGHSH; CDR2 reads LQKENI. V lost 1 base and J 5 bases, leaving 13 bases between the germline ends. CDR3 residues: CASSPRRGLKDTQYF. As DNA, the CDR3 is TGTGCCAGCTCACCACGCAGAGGTTTGAAAGATACGCAGTATTTT.

The chain recombines TRBV9 with TRBJ2-2; 9 positions match TRBD1. This CDR3 has 15 residues. CDR1 and CDR2 (germline): SGDLS, YYNGEE. Trimming at V came to 3 bases and at J to 2 bases, leaving 2 bases not matched to a gene. The DNA for the CDR3 is TGTGCCAGCAGCGGACAGGGGGTAAACACCGGGGAGCTGTTTTTT. This gives the protein CASSGQGVNTGELFF.

This sequence joins TRBV11-1 and TRBJ2-3; 8 nucleotides align to TRBD2. Trimming at V came to 5 bases and at J to 5 bases, leaving 9 bases not matched to a gene. This CDR3 region has 15 residues. Germline loops: CDR1 SGHAT, CDR2 FQDESV (reference sequence). CDR3 protein: CASSQSGGGVDTQYF. CDR3 DNA: TGTGCCAGCAGCCAAAGCGGGGGAGGAGTAGATACGCAGTATTTT.

The chain carries TRBV5-1 and TRBJ2-1, with 7 positions matching TRBD2. Germline V CDR1 and CDR2: SGHRS, YFSETQ. V trimming: 5 bases; J trimming: 8 bases; junction bases outside the gene matches: 7. This CDR3 contains 13 residues. CDR3 sequence (DNA): TGCGCCAGCAGGCGGGAGTTTAGGGATGAGCAGTTCTTC. The encoded protein is CASRREFRDEQFF.